This T cell receptor (beta chain) was captured by sequencing in a study of beta chain features in type 1 diabetes. Across the whole study: Taken together, all samples contributed approximately 110 million examined sorted cells.

Germline values: CDR1 SGHRS, CDR2 YFSETQ. The length of the CDR3 is 15 residues. Trimming removed 2 bases from V and 5 bases from J, with 17 bases in between. Concerning this clone: Its antigen is not identified.

Overall study findings and caveats: Any PCR bias toward short templates would affect both groups alike.

The investigators reverse transcribed all of the isolated RNA, so they sequenced expressed TCRB transcripts. About 3.57 million reads per sample were averaged for naive, central memory and regulatory samples. Some clones are missing from TCRdb's copy, which holds only in-frame ones; the method was immunoSEQ multiplex PCR. The table records a few hundred thousand clones, roughly 30% of them present only once. Source material: central memory CD4+ T cells from blood. The source is a man between 25 and 39 years old in good health. The J gene is TRBJ2-7, the V gene TRBV5-1, with D possibly TRBD1 on 6 matching bases. The CDR3 here is CASSFGDRRTHEQYF. For the CDR3, the DNA is TGCGCCAGCAGCTTTGGAGACAGGAGGACCCACGAGCAGTACTTC. The whole variable domain, remainder taken from reference TRBV5-1 and TRBJ2-7, is KAGVTQTPRYLIKTRGQQVTLSCSPISGHRSVSWYQQTPGQGLQFLFEYFSETQRNKGNFPGRFSGRQFSNSRSEMNVSTLELGDSALYLCASSFGDRRTHEQYFGPGTRLTVT.